This entry lists 30 T cell receptor beta chains sequenced from one sample in a study of CXCR3-negative and CXCR3-positive naive CD8 T cells. Study results and caveats: A higher hydrophobicity marked the TRB CDR3s of CXCR3-positive naive cells versus CXCR3-negative naive cells.

No cognate antigen is known for these TCRs. UMI labels and 5' RACE were used to prepare the TRB cDNA libraries. After re-calling the 5' RACE reads, TCRdb lists one entry per CDR3 protein, DNA absent. The sample table includes 140,000 to 150,000 distinct CDR3 sequences. Sequencing used naive CXCR3+ CD8+ T cells from blood. Subset given: CD45RO-CCR7+CD27+CD95- naive CD8+ T cells expressing CXCR3 (TNR3+). The source is a human donor in good health. Some clones in this sample may be carry-over from other donors' samples.

The CDR3 sequence is CASSFSGMANEQFF. This chain connects TRBV11-2 to TRBJ2-1; the TCRdb D gene call, TRBD2, has no DNA to confirm it. The germline V gene has CDR1 SGHAT and CDR2 FQNNGV. CDR3 length equals 14 residues.

The chain has TRBV20-1 and TRBJ1-5; the TCRdb call, TRBD1, lacks DNA for checking. CDR3 length equals 14 residues. Germline CDR1 DFQATT, CDR2 SNEGSKA (reference sequence). The CDR3 region is CSARRTESNQPQHF.

The CDR3 loop is CASSFSSNTVNTEAFF. The V and J genes are TRBV7-6 and TRBJ1-1. Germline CDR1 SGHVS, CDR2 FNYEAQ. The CDR3 runs 16 residues.

This sequence joins TRBV14 and TRBJ2-7; TCRdb names TRBD1, which stays unverified in the absence of DNA. The CDR3 loop spans 15 amino acids. Germline CDR1 is SGHDN and CDR2 is FVKESK. The CDR3 protein is CASSLGAGGGYEQYF. The full variable domain, with the rest looked up from reference TRBV14 and TRBJ2-7, is EAGVTQFPSHSVIEKGQTVTLRCDPISGHDNLYWYRRVMGKEIKFLLHFVKESKQDESGMPNNRFLAERTGGTYSTLKVQPAELEDSGVYFCASSLGAGGGYEQYFGPGTRLTVT.

The chain has TRBV6-5 and TRBJ2-3; there is no DNA to check the TCRdb D call of TRBD2. Germline V CDR1 and CDR2: MNHEY, SVGAGI. The CDR3 covers 15 residues. The chain's CDR3 is CASSYRPSDRATQYF.

The chain has TRBV10-3 and TRBJ2-3. CDR1 is ENHRY, CDR2 SYGVKD, per germline. CDR3 length: 15 residues. CDR3 in amino acids: CAISERTSVTDTQYF.

The V and J genes are TRBV6-1 and TRBJ2-1. The CDR3 consists of 14 residues. Germline loops: CDR1 MNHNS, CDR2 SASEGT. This CDR3 reads CASISESSYNEQFF.

This chain links TRBV7-9 with TRBJ1-1; with no DNA, the TCRdb D assignment of TRBD1 cannot be verified. Per germline, CDR1 SEHNR and CDR2 FQNEAQ (reference sequence). CDR3 length: 12 residues. The CDR3 spells CASSQGGLEAFF.

The V gene is TRBV29-1, the J gene TRBJ2-3; there is no DNA to check the TCRdb D call of TRBD1. Germline V gene data show CDR1 as SQVTM and CDR2 as ANQGSEA. The CDR3 consists of 19 residues. CDR3 residues: CSVEHPGQLNQYSTDTQYF.

CDR3 sequence reads: CASSYDLAEGTDTQYF. The J gene is TRBJ2-3, the V gene TRBV6-2 or TRBV6-3. Looked up from germline, CDR1 is MNHEY and CDR2 is SVGEGT. CDR3 size: 16 residues.

The genes are TRBV5-1 and TRBJ1-2. The germline V gene encodes CDR1 SGHRS and CDR2 YFSETQ. The CDR3 has 12 residues. CDR3 sequence: CASSLLGDGYTF.

The V gene is TRBV6-6, the J gene TRBJ1-3; with no DNA, the TCRdb D assignment of TRBD1 cannot be verified. Looked up from germline, CDR1 is MNHNY and CDR2 is SVGAGI (reference sequence). The CDR3 is 15 residues long. CDR3 sequence reads: CASSAGTDLKDTIYF.

This chain uses TRBV7-9 with TRBJ2-7; the TRBD2 assignment by TCRdb is unverifiable without DNA. CDR3 size: 16 residues. Germline V gene lookup returns CDR1 SEHNR and CDR2 FQNEAQ (reference sequence). The CDR3 sequence: CASSLVGSGSIYEQYF.

V and J are TRBV11-2 and TRBJ2-1; TCRdb picks TRBD2, but there is no DNA to check that call. This CDR3 is 15 amino acids long. CDR1 and CDR2 from the germline V gene are SGHAT and FQNNGV. The CDR3 loop is CASSLTLLREDEQFF.

This chain links TRBV27 with TRBJ2-1; lacking DNA, the TRBD1 call made by TCRdb goes unchecked. This CDR3 has 15 amino acids. Germline CDR1 reads MNHEY; CDR2 reads SMNVEV (reference sequence). CDR3 amino acids: CASSSLLQGPNEQFF.

The CDR3 sequence is CASSTRRAEQFF. This chain connects TRBV9 to TRBJ2-1. Germline CDR1 and CDR2: SGDLS and YYNGEE. This CDR3 spans 12 amino acids.

This chain links TRBV2 with TRBJ2-7. The CDR3 is 12 residues long. Looked up from germline, CDR1 is SNHLY and CDR2 is FYNNEI. The CDR3 sequence: CASSVDGYEQYF.

The V gene is TRBV10-3, the J gene TRBJ2-7. This CDR3 contains 14 residues. Germline CDR1 is ENHRY and CDR2 is SYGVKD. This chain's CDR3 is CAIRPAGASYEQYF.

The gene calls are TRBV28 and TRBJ2-1; TCRdb's D call of TRBD1 is untestable without DNA. The CDR3 loop spans 15 amino acids. Germline V gene data show CDR1 as MDHEN and CDR2 as SYDVKM. Here the CDR3 reads CASSPGQVIYNEQFF.

The chain carries TRBV20-1 and TRBJ2-5; TCRdb's D call of TRBD1 is untestable without DNA. Germline V gene data show CDR1 as DFQATT and CDR2 as SNEGSKA (reference sequence). The CDR3 runs 18 residues. The CDR3 sequence is CSARVLEGAKDMQETQYF.

V is TRBV29-1 and J is TRBJ2-2. CDR3 length: 12 residues. Germline V gene data show CDR1 as SQVTM and CDR2 as ANQGSEA. The CDR3 loop reads CSVAGNAGELFF.

The chain joins TRBV6-5 to TRBJ2-3. This CDR3 contains 13 residues. Germline lookup yields CDR1 MNHEY and CDR2 SVGAGI. Here the CDR3 reads CASSYSGTDTQYF.

The chain joins TRBV29-1 to TRBJ2-7; TCRdb's assignment of TRBD1 cannot be checked, as there is no DNA. CDR3 length: 12 amino acids. CDR1 and CDR2 (germline): SQVTM, ANQGSEA. The CDR3 protein is CSVVEGGDEQYF.

The chain links TRBV7-9 to TRBJ1-2. This CDR3 has 15 residues. Germline V gives CDR1 SEHNR, CDR2 FQNEAQ (reference sequence). Here the CDR3 reads CASSLAQGTNYGYTF.

The chain has TRBV5-1 and TRBJ2-7; without DNA, the TCRdb call of TRBD1 cannot be checked. Germline CDR1 and CDR2: SGHRS and YFSETQ. The CDR3 spans 15 residues. CDR3 residues: CASSLKGVSSYEQYF.

The chain couples TRBV5-1 to TRBJ1-1; the D gene TCRdb calls, TRBD1, cannot be checked with no DNA. Germline CDR1 and CDR2: SGHRS and YFSETQ. This CDR3 contains 13 residues. This CDR3 is CASSLEGGAEAFF.

The chain has TRBV29-1 and TRBJ2-1. Per germline, CDR1 SQVTM and CDR2 ANQGSEA. This CDR3 has 14 amino acids. The CDR3 sequence is CSSAHEQPYNEQFF.

V and J are TRBV9 and TRBJ1-1; without DNA, the TCRdb call of TRBD1 cannot be checked. Germline V CDR1 and CDR2: SGDLS, YYNGEE. The CDR3 loop spans 14 amino acids. The CDR3 loop is CASSTHRENTEAFF.

The chain carries TRBV7-9 and TRBJ2-3; TCRdb names TRBD1, which stays unverified in the absence of DNA. The CDR3 spans 20 residues. Germline CDR1 is SEHNR and CDR2 is FQNEAQ (reference sequence). This CDR3 is CASSPGRGSSIFPLGDTQYF.

The chain employs TRBV28 and TRBJ2-7; the D gene TCRdb calls, TRBD2, cannot be checked with no DNA. Germline assignment: CDR1 MDHEN and CDR2 SYDVKM. There are 15 residues in the CDR3. This CDR3 is CASSLSRALPYEQYF.